The rows below give T cell receptor beta chains drawn from one sample of a study of OX40 agonist ivuxolimab in advanced cancers. Assay: immunoSEQ multiplex PCR; the TCRdb copy retains only in-frame clones and omits some. The sample consists of some 71,000 clones, roughly 84% of them appearing once. Specimen: CD4+ or CD8+ T cells sorted from blood, collected in a trial of the OX40 agonist ivuxolimab. The receptors were gathered from an adult with an advanced solid tumor such as melanoma, head and neck, liver or kidney cancer. Both conserved end residues are part of each CDR3. A D gene is named only where the DNA matches it firmly. Clone size is not always given. Where it is, it says once, few, many or a class for expanded clones.

abundance: -; j_gene: TRBJ1-1; v_gene: TRBV30; d_gene: -; CDR3aa: CAWSVRGNTEAFF; CDR3nt: TGTGCCTGGAGTGTACGCGGGAACACTGAAGCTTTCTTT
abundance: few; j_gene: TRBJ2-7; v_gene: TRBV2; d_gene: -; CDR3aa: CASTGGRTYEQYF; CDR3nt: TGTGCCAGCACAGGGGGGCGCACCTACGAGCAGTACTTC
abundance: -; j_gene: TRBJ1-4; v_gene: TRBV11-2; d_gene: -; CDR3aa: CASSLELSLVGGEKLFF; CDR3nt: TGTGCCAGCAGCTTAGAATTGAGTCTCGTTGGGGGTGAAAAACTGTTTTTT
abundance: once; j_gene: TRBJ2-7; v_gene: TRBV5-1; d_gene: TRBD1; CDR3aa: CASSPRMTGAYEQYF; CDR3nt: TGCGCCAGCAGCCCAAGGATGACAGGGGCCTACGAGCAGTACTTC
abundance: -; j_gene: TRBJ2-2; v_gene: TRBV19; d_gene: -; CDR3aa: CASSSELAAGELFF; CDR3nt: TGTGCCAGTAGTTCAGAATTAGCGGCCGGGGAGCTGTTTTTT
abundance: -; j_gene: TRBJ2-7; v_gene: TRBV7-2; d_gene: -; CDR3aa: CASRNRASSYEQYF; CDR3nt: TGTGCCAGCCGCAACCGGGCCAGTTCCTACGAGCAGTACTTC
abundance: -; j_gene: TRBJ2-7; v_gene: TRBV5-4; d_gene: TRBD2; CDR3aa: CASSTLAGLTYEQYF; CDR3nt: TGTGCCAGCAGCACCTTAGCGGGCCTTACCTACGAGCAGTACTTC
abundance: -; j_gene: TRBJ1-2; v_gene: TRBV9; d_gene: -; CDR3aa: CASSVVGQTSGYTF; CDR3nt: TGTGCCAGCAGCGTAGTTGGCCAAACTTCTGGCTACACCTTC
abundance: -; j_gene: TRBJ2-5; v_gene: TRBV5-1; d_gene: -; CDR3aa: CASSPGRNQETQYF; CDR3nt: TGCGCCAGCAGCCCGGGACGGAACCAAGAGACCCAGTACTTC
abundance: once; j_gene: TRBJ1-1; v_gene: TRBV7-2; d_gene: -; CDR3aa: CASSLGLGTAMNTEAFF; CDR3nt: TGTGCCAGCAGCTTAGGTCTTGGGACGGCTATGAACACTGAAGCTTTCTTT
abundance: -; j_gene: TRBJ2-7; v_gene: TRBV7-2; d_gene: -; CDR3aa: CASSPGRTTPANAYEQYF; CDR3nt: TGTGCCAGCAGCCCAGGCCGCACGACCCCCGCAAACGCCTACGAGCAGTACTTC
abundance: -; j_gene: TRBJ2-5; v_gene: TRBV5-5; d_gene: -; CDR3aa: CASSLDSPSGQETQYF; CDR3nt: TGTGCCAGCAGCTTGGATAGCCCGTCAGGCCAAGAGACCCAGTACTTC
abundance: -; j_gene: TRBJ2-1; v_gene: TRBV18; d_gene: -; CDR3aa: CASSPGGDRNEQFF; CDR3nt: TGTGCCAGCTCACCGGGCGGGGACCGCAATGAGCAGTTCTTC
abundance: few; j_gene: TRBJ2-7; v_gene: TRBV5-1; d_gene: TRBD1; CDR3aa: CASSPDRNPFSREQYF; CDR3nt: TGCGCCAGCAGCCCGGACAGGAACCCCTTTTCGCGGGAGCAGTACTTC
abundance: -; j_gene: TRBJ2-7; v_gene: TRBV9; d_gene: TRBD1; CDR3aa: CASSLGTGVIDEQYF; CDR3nt: TGTGCCAGCAGTCTGGGGACAGGGGTTATCGACGAGCAGTACTTC
abundance: -; j_gene: TRBJ2-1; v_gene: TRBV5-1; d_gene: -; CDR3aa: CASSLANWASAEEQFF; CDR3nt: TGCGCCAGCAGCTTGGCCAATTGGGCTAGCGCAGAGGAGCAGTTCTTC
abundance: -; j_gene: TRBJ2-7; v_gene: TRBV5-4; d_gene: -; CDR3aa: CASSLGGQSYEQYF; CDR3nt: TGTGCCAGCAGCCTGGGGGGACAGAGCTACGAGCAGTACTTC
abundance: -; j_gene: TRBJ2-1; v_gene: TRBV11-2; d_gene: TRBD2; CDR3aa: CASTSPGLAVHEQFF; CDR3nt: TGTGCCAGCACCTCCCCCGGACTAGCCGTCCATGAGCAGTTCTTC
abundance: -; j_gene: TRBJ2-5; v_gene: TRBV5-1; d_gene: TRBD1; CDR3aa: CASSFRDRQETQYF; CDR3nt: TGCGCCAGCAGCTTCCGGGACAGACAAGAGACCCAGTACTTC
abundance: -; j_gene: TRBJ1-2; v_gene: TRBV5-1; d_gene: -; CDR3aa: CASSIRGSYGYTF; CDR3nt: TGCGCCAGCAGCATCAGGGGTTCCTATGGCTACACCTTC
abundance: -; j_gene: TRBJ1-2; v_gene: TRBV6-1; d_gene: -; CDR3aa: CASSFRGYGYTF; CDR3nt: TGTGCCAGCAGTTTCAGGGGATATGGCTACACCTTC
abundance: -; j_gene: TRBJ1-2; v_gene: TRBV28; d_gene: TRBD1; CDR3aa: CASREQGASGGYTF; CDR3nt: TGTGCCAGCAGGGAACAGGGGGCGTCTGGTGGCTACACCTTC
abundance: once; j_gene: TRBJ2-3; v_gene: TRBV6-6; d_gene: -; CDR3aa: CASTIFSTDTQYF; CDR3nt: TGTGCCAGCACCATATTTAGCACAGATACGCAGTATTTT
abundance: once; j_gene: TRBJ1-6; v_gene: TRBV30; d_gene: -; CDR3aa: CAWSWARVGSPLHF; CDR3nt: TGTGCCTGGAGTTGGGCCAGGGTTGGTTCACCCCTCCACTTT
abundance: -; j_gene: TRBJ1-5; v_gene: TRBV5-1; d_gene: -; CDR3aa: CASSLGGLLGNQPQHF; CDR3nt: TGCGCCAGCAGCTTGGGAGGTCTTTTGGGCAATCAGCCCCAGCATTTT
abundance: -; j_gene: TRBJ2-1; v_gene: TRBV7-9; d_gene: TRBD1; CDR3aa: CASSTQGVEQFF; CDR3nt: TGTGCCAGCAGCACGCAGGGGGTTGAGCAGTTCTTC
abundance: -; j_gene: TRBJ1-1; v_gene: TRBV6-4; d_gene: -; CDR3aa: CASSPLFGGNTEAFF; CDR3nt: TGTGCCAGCAGCCCGCTTTTCGGGGGCAACACTGAAGCTTTCTTT